Presented here are 18 T cell receptor beta chains from one specimen sequenced in a study of T cells after yellow fever vaccination. A single record per CDR3 protein comes from TCRdb applying MiXCR to the 5' RACE reads. The sample shows 200,000 to 250,000 distinct CDR3 sequences, 2.5% to 3.5% of them seen only once. Sequencing used CD4+ T cells sorted from PBMCs, obtained 10 days after the yellow fever booster vaccination. The receptors derive from a man younger than 35 who received the YFV17D yellow fever vaccine.

This clonotype was observed many times. The rearrangement joins TRBV20-1 to TRBJ1-1; TRBD1 aligns across 7 bases. V lost 1 base, J lost 4 bases, and 6 bases stayed unmatched. CDR1 is DFQATT and CDR2 is SNEGSKA in the germline V gene (reference sequence). The CDR3 runs to 14 residues. Written as DNA, the CDR3 is TGCAGTGCTAGAGGACGGACAGGTCCCACTGAAGCTTTCTTT. As protein: CSARGRTGPTEAFF.

This clonotype occurred many times. This chain joins TRBV5-1 and TRBJ1-1; possible D gene TRBD1, 6 bases. Germline V gives CDR1 SGHRS, CDR2 YFSETQ. V was shortened by 5 bases and J by 1 base, with 15 bases between the two germline ends. CDR3 length equals 15 residues. The CDR3 DNA reads TGCGCCAGCAGGACCGACGGACAGAAGAACACTGAAGCTTTCTTT. Translated, it gives CASRTDGQKNTEAFF.

This sequence joins TRBV19 and TRBJ2-3; no clear D. This CDR3 region has 13 residues. The germline V and J ends were trimmed by 8 bases and 5 bases, with 14 bases remaining between them. The germline gives CDR1 LNHDA, CDR2 SQIVND (reference sequence). The CDR3 is CASGKGYGDTQYF. CDR3 in DNA: TGTGCCAGTGGTAAGGGATATGGAGATACGCAGTATTTT.

This clonotype was found a few times. V gene TRBV28 combines with J gene TRBJ2-3, with a weak D call TRBD1 (5 bases). The CDR3 has 14 residues. Germline CDR1 is MDHEN and CDR2 is SYDVKM. V was trimmed by 6 bases and J by 0 bases, leaving 10 bases between them. The CDR3, as DNA: TGTGCCAGCAGAAACAGGTTCAGCACAGATACGCAGTATTTT. Protein product: CASRNRFSTDTQYF.

This clonotype has just a few counts. The chain joins TRBV25-1 to TRBJ2-1; TRBD1 matches 8 bases. Trimming removed 4 bases from V and 6 bases from J; junction bases left unmatched: 5. Looked up from germline, CDR1 is MGHDK and CDR2 is SYGVNS. The CDR3 runs to 14 residues. The CDR3 sequence is CASSGGQGSNEQFF. CDR3 DNA sequence: TGTGCCAGCAGTGGCGGACAGGGCTCCAATGAGCAGTTCTTC. Full variable domain (missing parts from reference TRBV25-1 and TRBJ2-1): EADIYQTPRYLVIGTGKKITLECSQTMGHDKMYWYQQDPGMELHLIHYSYGVNSTEKGDLSSESTVSRIRTEHFPLTLESARPSHTSQYLCASSGGQGSNEQFFGPGTRLTVL.

This clonotype occurred many times. The J gene is TRBJ2-7, the V gene TRBV5-1; D not certain. Per the germline V gene, CDR1 is SGHRS and CDR2 is YFSETQ. This CDR3 is built from 14 residues. The V and J ends lost 0 bases and 2 bases respectively, with 9 bases between them. The CDR3 protein is CASSLVVGTYEQYF. DNA for the CDR3: TGCGCCAGCAGCTTGGTAGTCGGTACCTACGAGCAGTACTTC.

This clonotype was detected many times. The rearrangement joins TRBV7-2 to TRBJ2-1, with 8 bases that match TRBD1. Germline V gene lookup returns CDR1 SGHTA and CDR2 FQGNSA. The V and J ends lost 3 bases and 1 base, in that order; junction bases with no gene match: 2. This CDR3 contains 15 residues. The CDR3 nucleotides read TGTGCCAGCAGCTTCGACAGGGGATCCTACAATGAGCAGTTCTTC. It encodes CASSFDRGSYNEQFF.

Of note for this clonotype: The junction departs from germline at one end; a sequencing error may be responsible. This chain connects TRBV4-2 to TRBJ2-5, with 12 bases identical to TRBD2. CDR3 size: 16 residues. CDR1 and CDR2 from the germline V gene are LGHNA and YNFKEQ. CDR3 amino acids: CASSQKLAGGDETEYF. The CDR3, as DNA: TGTGCCAGCAGCCAGAAACTAGCGGGGGGTGATGAGACCGAGTACTTC.

There are many counts of this clonotype. The V gene is TRBV5-6, the J gene TRBJ1-1; possibly TRBD1 for D (6 bases). This CDR3 region has 17 residues. Germline CDR1 and CDR2: SGHDT and YYEEEE. V was pared by 3 bases and J by 4 bases, with 22 bases between. The CDR3 is CASSSLRWGAQGTEAFF. As DNA, the CDR3 is TGTGCCAGCAGCTCCTTACGTTGGGGGGCCCAGGGCACTGAAGCTTTCTTT.

This chain connects TRBV7-7 to TRBJ2-1; 8 nucleotides match TRBD2. J lost 6 bases, V lost 2 bases, and 6 bases had no gene match. The CDR3 covers 15 residues. In germline, CDR1 is SSHAT, CDR2 FNYEAQ (reference sequence). The CDR3 DNA reads as TGTGCCAGCAGCTTATCCGGGGGGGCCCCCAATGAGCAGTTCTTC. Translated, it gives CASSLSGGAPNEQFF.

The sample holds a few counts of this clonotype. The chain links TRBV2 to TRBJ1-6; 8 bases align to TRBD1. CDR3 length equals 15 residues. The ends lost 6 bases at V and 10 bases at J; junction bases unmatched: 11. Per the germline V gene, CDR1 is SNHLY and CDR2 is FYNNEI. CDR3: CASRDREGSLSPLHF. The CDR3 nucleotides read TGTGCCAGCAGGGACAGGGAGGGTTCTCTATCACCCCTCCACTTT.

This clonotype came up a few times. The chain employs TRBV30 and TRBJ1-1; weak D call: TRBD1 (5 bases). Trimming stripped 3 bases from V and 0 bases from J, with 8 bases between. The V gene's germline CDR1 is GTSNPN and CDR2 SVGIG (reference sequence). There are 13 residues in the CDR3. CDR3 sequence reads: CAWSVTVNTEAFF. The CDR3, as DNA: TGTGCCTGGAGCGTGACAGTGAACACTGAAGCTTTCTTT.

In its sample, this clonotype was seen a few times. The junction shows a germline mismatch at one end, possibly a read error. The CDR3 is CPWSQWGSTQEETQYF. Written as DNA, the CDR3 is TGTCCCTGGAGTCAATGGGGTTCTACACAGGAGGAGACCCAGTACTTC. The chain has TRBV30 and TRBJ2-5, with TRBD1 as a possible D gene (5 bases). The CDR3 is 16 amino acids. The germline CDR1 and CDR2 sequences are GTSNPN and SVGIG (reference sequence).

This clonotype showed up many times. The chain combines TRBV7-2 with TRBJ2-7, with D possibly being TRBD1 or TRBD2 (5 bases each). Germline CDR1 reads SGHTA; CDR2 reads FQGNSA. The CDR3 runs 15 residues. Trimming stripped 1 base from V and 3 bases from J, with 13 bases between. In nucleotides, the CDR3 is TGTGCCAGCAGCTTAGAGGCGGATGGGGGCTACGAGCAGTACTTC. Amino acids: CASSLEADGGYEQYF.

This clonotype was seen many times. The chain links TRBV4-2 to TRBJ1-5, with 8 bases fitting TRBD1. The CDR3 spans 16 residues. Germline CDR1 and CDR2: LGHNA and YNFKEQ. Trimming took 1 base from V and 2 from J; bases not matched to a gene: 4. The CDR3 DNA reads TGTGCCAGCAGCCAAGGGGCACAGGGGGGCAATCAGCCCCAGCATTTT. It translates to CASSQGAQGGNQPQHF.

In its sample, this clonotype was seen a few times. The chain recombines TRBV12-3 or TRBV12-4 with TRBJ2-2, with 9 bases fitting TRBD2. The CDR3 covers 17 residues. After removal of 6 bases from V and 7 bases from J, the junction contained 15 bases not matched to a gene. Here the CDR3 DNA reads TGTGCCAGCAGCCGGCGCGCGGGGGGGCATCGTAACGGGGAGCTGTTTTTT. It codes for CASSRRAGGHRNGELFF.

The chain combines TRBV15 with TRBJ1-3; D not certain. Trimming stripped 0 bases from V and 4 bases from J, with 13 bases between. Germline V gene sequence: CDR1 LNHNV, CDR2 YYDKDF (reference sequence). The CDR3 is 16 amino acids. Written as DNA, the CDR3 is TGTGCCACCAGCAGAGATCGCCGATATATGGGAAACACCATATATTTT. Its protein product is CATSRDRRYMGNTIYF.

This clonotype was counted many times. This sequence joins TRBV7-2 and TRBJ2-1; no clear D gene. There are 13 residues in the CDR3. The V and J ends lost 1 base and 8 bases respectively, with 9 bases between them. Germline values: CDR1 SGHTA, CDR2 FQGNSA. CDR3 in amino acids: CASSLGVGYEQFF. CDR3 DNA sequence: TGTGCCAGCAGCTTAGGAGTAGGGTATGAGCAGTTCTTC.